This T cell receptor (beta chain) was found in a study of regulatory T cells in long-lasting Graves disease. Overall study findings and caveats: TCR diversity was lower in persistent Graves' patients than in newly diagnosed ones.

TCR beta libraries were built with iRepertoire HTBI primers and Arm-PCR of CDR3 regions. TCRdb itself ran the multiplex PCR reads through MiXCR, one entry per CDR3 protein. The sample carries about 560,000 distinct CDR3 sequences, around 15% recorded once. The sample's time point: newly diagnosed GD, antithyroid drugs for less than 3 months. The TCR library was made from RNA that had been extracted from PBMCs in TRIzol. Roughly 9.5-milliliter peripheral blood samples went into EDTA tubes. Points on this clonotype: The antigen is undetermined.

The germline V and J ends were trimmed by 5 bases and 6 bases, with 21 bases remaining between them. Looked up from germline, CDR1 is DFQATT and CDR2 is SNEGSKA (reference sequence). The CDR3 has 15 residues. This sample was shared with a second study, whose subject was T cells in Graves' hyperthyroidism and ophthalmopathy. This second study notes: Patients showing uncontrolled infection, other autoimmune disease, pregnancy or lactation were ineligible.

The sequencing used peripheral blood mononuclear cells (PBMCs), collected at new diagnosis, from a patient treated with antithyroid drugs. This TCR was recovered from a man younger than 35 with Graves disease. V usage is TRBV20-1 and J usage is TRBJ2-3, with D perhaps TRBD1 (6 bases). The CDR3 nucleotides read TGCAGTGCTGCTGCTCGACTGCAAAGGGGGGATACGCAGTATTTT. This translates into CSAAARLQRGDTQYF.